Listed here is a single T cell receptor (beta chain). Its antigen is not identified. In the original analysis: After removing out-of-frame reads, 2 million to 2.5 million distinct TCRbeta sequences remained. Repertoires were generated with immunoSEQ multiplex PCR, while TCRdb's copy carries only in-frame clones and drops some. Clonal size and the V and J genes are those of that table, whereas D and trimming came from the DNA. The sample has tens of thousands of clones; 75% to 85% are singletons. These data originate in a study of memory CD4+ T cells and cytomegalovirus serostatus. Study results and caveats: Each of 65 to 75 CMV-associated TCRbeta sequences occurred in one to five individuals. Suggested: most of the CMV-linked TCR signature lies in CD4+ memory cells.

Single viable CD3+CD4+CD8-CD45RO+ cells were sorted as the memory CD4+ T cells. Total CD4+ T cells were enriched by CD4 positive selection. Specimen: memory CD4+ T cells from blood. The receptor was derived from an adult in good health and CMV-seronegative.

This CDR3 is CASPAATTNEKLFF. CDR3 coding DNA: TGTGCCAGTCCTGCCGCAACTACTAATGAAAAACTGTTTTTT. The genes are TRBV19 and TRBJ1-4; D is ambiguous. Germline lookup yields CDR1 LNHDA and CDR2 SQIVND (reference sequence). V lost 8 bases and J 2 bases, leaving 12 bases between the germline ends. This CDR3 has 14 residues.